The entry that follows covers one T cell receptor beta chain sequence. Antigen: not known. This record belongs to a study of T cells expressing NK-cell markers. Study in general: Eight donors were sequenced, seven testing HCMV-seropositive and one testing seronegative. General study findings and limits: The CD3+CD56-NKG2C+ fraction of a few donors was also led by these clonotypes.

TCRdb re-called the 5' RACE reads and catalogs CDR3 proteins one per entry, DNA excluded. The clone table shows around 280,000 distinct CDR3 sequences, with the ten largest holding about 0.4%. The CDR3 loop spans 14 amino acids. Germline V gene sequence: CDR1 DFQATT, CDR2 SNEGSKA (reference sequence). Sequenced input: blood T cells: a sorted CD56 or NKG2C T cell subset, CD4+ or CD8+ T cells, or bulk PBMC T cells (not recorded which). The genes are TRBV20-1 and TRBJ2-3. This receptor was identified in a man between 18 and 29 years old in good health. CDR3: CSANSLISWDTQYF.